The 30 T cell receptor beta chains below were found in one sample sequenced in a study of regulatory T cells in long-lasting Graves disease. The time point here: persistent/refractory GD, antithyroid drugs over 5 years with positive TRAb. PBMC RNA served as the TCR library source. Libraries of TCR beta came from iRepertoire HTBI primers plus Arm-PCR of CDR3 regions. TCRdb re-called the multiplex PCR reads through MiXCR, storing one row per CDR3 protein. Of about 430,000 distinct CDR3 sequences detected, under 25% appear once; the ten largest clones hold roughly 13%. The sample here was peripheral blood mononuclear cells (PBMCs), taken when the disease was refractory, from a patient treated with antithyroid drugs. Receptors originate from a female donor with Graves disease.

This clonotype was recorded at least ten times. The rearrangement uses TRBV28 and TRBJ2-7, with a tentative D call TRBD1 (8 bases). This CDR3 spans 16 amino acids. Trimming took off 6 bases at V and 6 bases at J, with 24 bases between the two ends. Germline CDR1 is MDHEN and CDR2 is SYDVKM. Here the CDR3 DNA reads TGTGCCAGCAGAGACAGGGGCGATTTGGGACTAATCGAGCAGTACTTC. Translated: CASRDRGDLGLIEQYF.

The rearrangement uses TRBV20-1 and TRBJ1-1, with TRBD1 as a possible D gene (6 bases). V was shortened by 3 bases and J by 4 bases, with 12 bases between the two germline ends. CDR1 is DFQATT, CDR2 SNEGSKA, per germline (reference sequence). The CDR3 contains 13 residues. The CDR3, as DNA: TGCAGTGCTAGCCCCAGGGGAAGCACTGAAGCTTTCTTT. Translated: CSASPRGSTEAFF.

This clonotype was picked up many times. The chain joins TRBV7-2 to TRBJ2-2; 7 bases match TRBD2. Germline loops: CDR1 SGHTA, CDR2 FQGNSA. J was trimmed by 6 bases and V by 5 bases; bases with no gene match: 9. This CDR3 comprises 15 residues. CDR3 bases: TGTGCCAGCAGCCCGTTGCCGGGAGGCGCCGGGGAGCTGTTTTTT. Amino acid sequence: CASSPLPGGAGELFF.

This chain connects TRBV20-1 to TRBJ2-7; maybe TRBD1 (6 bases). The V and J ends lost 0 bases and 7 bases respectively, with 13 bases between them. Germline CDR1 reads DFQATT; CDR2 reads SNEGSKA (reference sequence). The CDR3 sequence is 13 residues long. The CDR3 coding sequence is TGCAGTGCTAGAGATTGGACAGAGCAAGAGCAGTACTTC. This sequence encodes CSARDWTEQEQYF.

The rearrangement joins TRBV12-3 or TRBV12-4 to TRBJ2-7; 9 bases fit TRBD1. V lost 1 base and J lost 5; bases outside the gene matches: 3. The CDR3 runs 14 residues. The CDR3 nucleotides are TGTGCCAGCAGTTTAGGGGACAGGGTCGACGAGCAGTACTTC. As protein: CASSLGDRVDEQYF.

This rearrangement joins TRBV18 to TRBJ1-1; unclear D gene. V was cut by 2 bases and J by 0 bases, with 16 bases left in between. The CDR3 contains 17 residues. The germline V gene encodes CDR1 KGHSH and CDR2 LQKENI. The CDR3: CASSPEWPNRVNTEAFF. CDR3 nucleotide sequence: TGTGCCAGCTCACCAGAGTGGCCAAATAGGGTGAACACTGAAGCTTTCTTT.

This clonotype was seen a few times. V gene TRBV7-8 combines with J gene TRBJ2-7; TRBD1 matches 10 bases. CDR1 is SGHVS, CDR2 FQNEAQ, per germline. The trim removed 5 bases at V and 5 bases at J, leaving 6 bases unmatched. The CDR3 is 14 residues long. As DNA, the CDR3 is TGTGCCAGCAGCGCGCGGGACAGGGGAAACGAGCAGTACTTC. Protein sequence: CASSARDRGNEQYF.

Many counts were recorded for this clonotype. The chain couples TRBV2 to TRBJ2-2; D is undetermined. The CDR3 covers 14 residues. Germline CDR1 and CDR2: SNHLY and FYNNEI. V was cut by 2 bases and J by 5 bases, with 9 bases left in between. CDR3 sequence reads: CASSEMVGTGELFF. DNA for the CDR3: TGTGCCAGCAGTGAAATGGTGGGAACCGGGGAGCTGTTTTTT.

This clonotype occurred a few times. V gene TRBV19 combines with J gene TRBJ2-7; D is possibly TRBD2 (6 bases). Germline V gene data show CDR1 as LNHDA and CDR2 as SQIVND (reference sequence). Trimming left V 8 bases short and J 5 bases short, with 16 bases between. The CDR3 has 13 amino acids. Written as DNA, the CDR3 is TGTGCCAGTGCTGACGGGAGTGTAGACGAGCAGTACTTC. As protein: CASADGSVDEQYF.

The V call is TRBV27, the J call TRBJ2-2; D uncertain. Germline V lookup: CDR1 MNHEY, CDR2 SMNVEV (reference sequence). CDR3 size: 13 residues. The V end lost 2 bases, the J end lost 5 bases, and 6 bases lay between the germline ends. The CDR3 coding sequence is TGTGCCAGCAGTTTAAGGAGAACCGGGGAGCTGTTTTTT. This translates into CASSLRRTGELFF.

This clonotype was observed a handful of times. The genes are TRBV28 and TRBJ2-7, with 7 bases that match TRBD2. Germline V gives CDR1 MDHEN, CDR2 SYDVKM. The V segment lost 3 bases and the J segment 1 base; nucleotides outside the gene matches: 6. The CDR3 loop spans 15 amino acids. As DNA, the CDR3 is TGTGCCAGCAGTTTTTTGGGGGGAGGGTCCTACGAGCAGTACTTC. Encoded protein: CASSFLGGGSYEQYF.

This clonotype was counted a few times. The chain combines TRBV20-1 with TRBJ1-4; no reliable D call. From germline, CDR1 is DFQATT and CDR2 SNEGSKA (reference sequence). The CDR3 has 15 residues. V lost 3 bases and J lost 2, with 13 bases in between. The DNA for the CDR3 is TGCAGTGCTAGTACCCCAAAGCGGACTAATGAAAAACTGTTTTTT. It codes for CSASTPKRTNEKLFF.

This clonotype occurred many times. V usage is TRBV2 and J usage is TRBJ2-7, with 10 bases identical to TRBD1. From germline, CDR1 is SNHLY and CDR2 FYNNEI. Trimming removed 3 bases from V and 4 bases from J; junction bases left unmatched: 6. The CDR3 runs 15 residues. Here the CDR3 reads CASSDRDRGIYEQYF. The CDR3 DNA reads TGTGCCAGCAGTGATCGGGACAGGGGCATATACGAGCAGTACTTC. The variable domain in full, with the rest retrieved from reference TRBV2 and TRBJ2-7, is EPEVTQTPSHQVTQMGQEVILRCVPISNHLYFYWYRQILGQKVEFLVSFYNNEISEKSEIFDDQFSVERPDGSNFTLKIRSTKLEDSAMYFCASSDRDRGIYEQYFGPGTRLTVT.

This clonotype showed up many times. The chain carries TRBV28 and TRBJ1-4; D uncertain. Germline V gene lookup returns CDR1 MDHEN and CDR2 SYDVKM. V was clipped by 7 bases and J by 2 bases, with 11 bases between them. The CDR3 extends over 14 amino acids. CDR3 residues: CASTRRETNEKLFF. CDR3 DNA: TGTGCCAGCACTCGAAGGGAGACTAATGAAAAACTGTTTTTT.

This clonotype showed up many times. V usage is TRBV24-1 and J usage is TRBJ2-7; 8 nucleotides line up with TRBD1. Trimming cost V 4 bases and J 0 bases; bases outside gene matches: 4. The CDR3 has 15 amino acids. Germline CDR1 and CDR2: KGHDR and SFDVKD. CDR3 sequence (DNA): TGTGCCACCAGTGAGACAGGGGTTTCCTCCTACGAGCAGTACTTC. Protein: CATSETGVSSYEQYF.

Turning to this clonotype: A read error may be the cause here, since a much bigger clone is one base away. This rearrangement joins TRBV6-2 or TRBV6-3 to TRBJ2-2; possible D gene TRBD2, 5 bases. This CDR3 region has 18 residues. CDR1 is MNHEY and CDR2 is SVGEGT in the germline V gene. The CDR3 DNA reads as TGTGCCAGCAGTTACTCTGCAGCTAGGGCGTCGAACACCGGGGAGCTGTCTTTT. This codes for CASSYSAARASNTGELSF.

Only a few counts were recorded for this clonotype. The chain joins TRBV20-1 to TRBJ1-2, with D possibly matching TRBD1 (6 bases). This CDR3 spans 14 amino acids. CDR1 DFQATT and CDR2 SNEGSKA come from the germline V gene (reference sequence). V shed 0 bases and J shed 8 bases, with 16 bases lying between them. The CDR3 sequence is CSARDQDRTMGYTF. As DNA, the CDR3 is TGCAGTGCTAGAGACCAGGACAGAACGATGGGCTACACCTTC.

The chain couples TRBV19 to TRBJ2-2; either TRBD1 or TRBD2 may supply D (5 bases each). Between the trimmed V and J ends, which lost 4 bases and 4 bases, there was a span of 10 bases. The length of the CDR3 is 14 residues. Per germline, CDR1 LNHDA and CDR2 SQIVND (reference sequence). The DNA of the CDR3 is TGTGCCAGTAGTAGGGGACGGACCACCGGGGAGCTGTTTTTT. Amino acids: CASSRGRTTGELFF.

This clonotype was counted many times. The CDR3 loop is CASSYQGTSGSYEQYF. CDR3 bases: TGTGCCAGCAGTTACCAAGGGACTAGCGGGTCCTACGAGCAGTACTTC. This chain links TRBV6-2 or TRBV6-3 with TRBJ2-7; 12 bases fit TRBD2. This CDR3 is built from 16 residues. The junction had 3 bases not matched to a gene; V was cut back by 2 bases and J by 1 base. Per the germline V gene, CDR1 is MNHEY and CDR2 is SVGEGT.

The V call is TRBV4-1, the J call TRBJ1-1; weak D call: TRBD1 (6 bases). The CDR3 loop spans 15 amino acids. The V end was cut by 4 bases, the J end by 5 bases, with 17 bases between. CDR1 and CDR2 (germline): MGHRA, YSYEKL. This chain's CDR3 is CASSPHVEGVTEAFF. DNA of the CDR3: TGCGCCAGCAGCCCCCACGTTGAGGGGGTGACTGAAGCTTTCTTT.

The rearrangement uses TRBV11-2 and TRBJ2-3, with 7 bases identical to TRBD1. V dropped 10 bases and J dropped 5; count of bases not matched to a gene: 6. Germline CDR1 SGHAT, CDR2 FQNNGV. The CDR3 loop spans 12 amino acids. The CDR3 reads CANRGDGDTQYF. Here the CDR3 DNA reads TGTGCCAACAGGGGAGACGGAGATACGCAGTATTTT. Using reference TRBV11-2 and TRBJ2-3 for the parts outside the CDR3, the full variable domain is EAGVAQSPRYKIIEKRQSVAFWCNPISGHATLYWYQQILGQGPKLLIQFQNNGVVDDSQLPKDRFSAERLKGVDSTLKIQPAKLEDSAVYLCANRGDGDTQYFGPGTRLTVL.

This clonotype was detected ten times or more. This rearrangement joins TRBV6-1 to TRBJ2-7, with TRBD1 matching 7 bases. With 10 bases clipped from V and 1 base from J, the junction kept 4 bases outside the gene matches. CDR3 length: 12 residues. CDR1 is MNHNS, CDR2 SASEGT, per germline. The CDR3 nucleotides read TGTGCCATTGGGGACAGTTCCTACGAGCAGTACTTC. Its protein product is CAIGDSSYEQYF.

This clonotype was detected ten times or more. The V call is TRBV28, the J call TRBJ2-5; D is uncertain. Trimming took off 6 bases at V and 3 bases at J, with 14 bases between the two ends. CDR3 length: 14 residues. Germline CDR1 reads MDHEN; CDR2 reads SYDVKM. CDR3 sequence: CASSAHGGKETQYF. The CDR3 nucleotides are TGTGCCAGCAGCGCCCATGGTGGGAAAGAGACCCAGTACTTC. The full variable domain, its missing parts supplied by reference TRBV28 and TRBJ2-5, is DVKVTQSSRYLVKRTGEKVFLECVQDMDHENMFWYRQDPGLGLRLIYFSYDVKMKEKGDIPEGYSVSREKKERFSLILESASTNQTSMYLCASSAHGGKETQYFGPGTRLLVL.

This clonotype was counted between two and nine times. CDR3 residues: CASSGQSPYEQYF. The CDR3, as DNA: TGTGCCAGCAGTGGACAGTCCCCCTACGAGCAGTACTTC. The chain joins TRBV28 to TRBJ2-7, with a tentative D call TRBD1 (6 bases). Germline lookup yields CDR1 MDHEN and CDR2 SYDVKM. Trimming removed 5 bases from V and 2 bases from J, with 10 bases in between. The CDR3 length is 13 residues.

This clonotype was detected many times. CDR3 DNA sequence: TGTGCCAGCAGAATACAGGAAAACTACGAGCAGTACTTC. Its translation is CASRIQENYEQYF. The chain uses TRBV6-1 and TRBJ2-7; perhaps TRBD1 as D (5 bases). The CDR3 length is 13 residues. CDR1 is MNHNS, CDR2 SASEGT, per germline. The ends were cut back, 6 bases at V and 3 bases at J, with 12 bases in the middle.

The rearrangement uses TRBV19 and TRBJ1-6; 11 positions match TRBD1. The CDR3 consists of 15 residues. CDR1 is LNHDA, CDR2 SQIVND, per germline (reference sequence). The J segment lost 9 bases and the V segment lost 5 bases, leaving 6 bases of the junction unmatched. The CDR3 DNA follows: TGTGCCAGTAGTGATTACGGGACAGGGGGTTCACCCCTCCACTTT. It is translated as CASSDYGTGGSPLHF.

This clonotype has only a few counts. V and J are TRBV3-1 and TRBJ1-4; D unresolved. V dropped 1 base and J dropped 6 bases, with 21 bases sitting between them. This CDR3 spans 18 amino acids. Looked up from germline, CDR1 is LGHDT and CDR2 is YNNKEL (reference sequence). The DNA for the CDR3 is TGTGCCAGCAGCCAAGGAGAGTTACGAGCAGGCAGAGATGAAAAACTGTTTTTT. Encoded protein: CASSQGELRAGRDEKLFF.

This clonotype appeared many times. This chain joins TRBV28 and TRBJ1-2; no clear D. The CDR3 runs to 13 residues. Trimming took 2 bases from V and 4 from J, leaving 8 bases between them. Germline V gene lookup returns CDR1 MDHEN and CDR2 SYDVKM. This CDR3 reads CASSLGQVYGYTF. CDR3 bases: TGTGCCAGCAGTTTAGGCCAGGTCTATGGCTACACCTTC.

This clonotype was recorded a few times. The germline gene is not matched at one end of the junction; a read error may be the cause. The chain links TRBV9 to TRBJ1-2; 7 bases map to TRBD1. This CDR3 has 13 amino acids. Germline V lookup: CDR1 SGDLS, CDR2 YYNGEE. This CDR3 reads CAGRQQGRGDYTF. In DNA form, the CDR3 reads TGTGCCGGCAGGCAACAGGGGAGGGGGGACTACACCTTC.

This chain joins TRBV28 and TRBJ2-7, with D unresolved. The V gene's germline CDR1 is MDHEN and CDR2 SYDVKM. V shed 6 bases and J shed 6 bases, with 6 bases lying between them. The CDR3 covers 10 residues. CDR3 region: CASSALEQYF. CDR3 DNA: TGTGCCAGCAGCGCCCTCGAGCAGTACTTC.